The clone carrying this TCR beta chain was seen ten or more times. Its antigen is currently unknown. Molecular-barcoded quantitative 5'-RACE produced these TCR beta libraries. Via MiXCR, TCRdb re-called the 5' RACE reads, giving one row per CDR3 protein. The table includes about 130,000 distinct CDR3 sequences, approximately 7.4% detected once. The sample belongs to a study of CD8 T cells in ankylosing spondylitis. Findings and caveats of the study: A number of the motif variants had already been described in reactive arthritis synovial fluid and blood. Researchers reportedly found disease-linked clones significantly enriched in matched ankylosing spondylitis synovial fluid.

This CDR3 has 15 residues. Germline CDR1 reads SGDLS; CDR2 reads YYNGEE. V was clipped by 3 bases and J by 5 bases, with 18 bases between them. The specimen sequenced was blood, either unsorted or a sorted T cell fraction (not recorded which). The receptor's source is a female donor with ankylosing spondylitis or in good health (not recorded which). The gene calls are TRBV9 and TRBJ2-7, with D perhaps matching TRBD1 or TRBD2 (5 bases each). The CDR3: CASSAGTGMSNEQYF. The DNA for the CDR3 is TGTGCCAGCAGCGCAGGGACGGGTATGTCCAACGAGCAGTACTTC.